The rows below give T cell receptor beta chains drawn from one sample of a study of blood T cell repertoires in COVID-19. The data were produced by immunoSEQ multiplex PCR, yet TCRdb's version contains in-frame clones alone and is incomplete. This sample has around 150,000 clones, with approximately 92% found just once. Sequencing input: peripheral blood. Receptors were obtained from a woman aged 45-65 years with acute or convalescent COVID-19. The CDR3 runs from the conserved cysteine through the conserved F or W. The order of the fields is D gene, clone size, V gene, J gene, CDR3 DNA, CDR3 protein. The D gene is left open where the match is weak. Clone size is not always given. Where it is, it says once, few, many or a class for expanded clones.

d_call: TRBD1
clone_size: .
v_call: TRBV2
j_call: TRBJ1-4
cdr3_nt: TGTGCCAGCAGTGGACGGACAGGGTCAAATGAAAAACTGTTTTTT
cdr3_aa: CASSGRTGSNEKLFF

d_call: .
clone_size: once
v_call: TRBV10-1
j_call: TRBJ2-3
cdr3_nt: TGCGCCAGCACCCCCAAAGATACGCAGTATTTT
cdr3_aa: CASTPKDTQYF

d_call: TRBD1
clone_size: .
v_call: TRBV19
j_call: TRBJ2-3
cdr3_nt: TGTGCCAGTAGTAGTCCTCGGGACAGGGGGCGAACAGATACGCAGTATTTT
cdr3_aa: CASSSPRDRGRTDTQYF

d_call: .
clone_size: .
v_call: TRBV20-1
j_call: TRBJ2-5
cdr3_nt: TGCAGTTCCGAGCGGTCCCAGTACTTC
cdr3_aa: CSSERSQYF

d_call: .
clone_size: .
v_call: TRBV7-2
j_call: TRBJ2-2
cdr3_nt: TGTGCCAGCAGCTTCGGGCCTCTCGGGGCCGGGGAGCTGTTTTTT
cdr3_aa: CASSFGPLGAGELFF

d_call: .
clone_size: few
v_call: TRBV4-1
j_call: TRBJ2-7
cdr3_nt: TGCGCCAGCAGTCCCACGGAGTCCTACGAGCAGTACTTC
cdr3_aa: CASSPTESYEQYF

d_call: .
clone_size: .
v_call: TRBV29-1
j_call: TRBJ1-2
cdr3_nt: TGCAGCGTTCAAGCGGCTAACTATGGCTACACCTTC
cdr3_aa: CSVQAANYGYTF

d_call: .
clone_size: .
v_call: TRBV6-2/TRBV6-3
j_call: TRBJ2-7
cdr3_nt: TGTGCCAGCAGCCCTCGGCCGGGTTCGGAGCAGTACTTC
cdr3_aa: CASSPRPGSEQYF

d_call: .
clone_size: once
v_call: TRBV6-5
j_call: TRBJ1-1
cdr3_nt: TGTGCCAGCAGTTACTCGAGTGGGGAGTGGAACACTGAAGCTTTCTTT
cdr3_aa: CASSYSSGEWNTEAFF

d_call: .
clone_size: .
v_call: TRBV28
j_call: TRBJ1-1
cdr3_nt: TGTGCCAGCAGTTTATGGGGGAGCGAAGCTTTCTTT
cdr3_aa: CASSLWGSEAFF

d_call: .
clone_size: .
v_call: TRBV24-1
j_call: TRBJ1-5
cdr3_nt: TGTGCCACCACAGAAGGGGGACAGCCCCAGCATTTT
cdr3_aa: CATTEGGQPQHF

d_call: .
clone_size: .
v_call: TRBV19
j_call: TRBJ1-1
cdr3_nt: TGTGCCAGTAGTCAGGGATTTAATCCTGAAGCTTTCTTT
cdr3_aa: CASSQGFNPEAFF

d_call: .
clone_size: .
v_call: TRBV28
j_call: TRBJ2-2
cdr3_nt: TGTGCCATCCCCCGGGGGACCCCGAACACCGGGGAGCTGTTTTTT
cdr3_aa: CAIPRGTPNTGELFF

d_call: TRBD2
clone_size: .
v_call: TRBV5-6
j_call: TRBJ2-7
cdr3_nt: TGTGCCAGCAGCTTGGAAATAGCTAGCGGGAATGATGACTCCTACGAGCAGTACTTC
cdr3_aa: CASSLEIASGNDDSYEQYF

d_call: TRBD1
clone_size: once
v_call: TRBV28
j_call: TRBJ1-1
cdr3_nt: TGTGCCAGCAGTTCACCAGGGGGCTTGAGCACTGAAGCTTTCTTT
cdr3_aa: CASSSPGGLSTEAFF

d_call: .
clone_size: .
v_call: TRBV4-1
j_call: TRBJ1-1
cdr3_nt: TGCGCCAGCAGCCGGGCGGAAGGGGGTCCGGCAGGAGGAGCTTTCTTT
cdr3_aa: CASSRAEGGPAGGAFF

d_call: TRBD2
clone_size: .
v_call: TRBV5-4
j_call: TRBJ2-5
cdr3_nt: TGTGCCAGCAGCTCGGGACTAGCGGGGGGCCGCTGGGAGACCCAGTACTTC
cdr3_aa: CASSSGLAGGRWETQYF

d_call: .
clone_size: .
v_call: TRBV4-2
j_call: TRBJ1-4
cdr3_nt: TGTGCCAGCAGCCAAGTCGGTGATGTGACTAATGAAAAACTGTTTTTT
cdr3_aa: CASSQVGDVTNEKLFF

d_call: TRBD1
clone_size: .
v_call: TRBV2
j_call: TRBJ1-5
cdr3_nt: TGTGCCAGCAGCCAATTACCTCGGACAGGGAGCAATCAGCCCCAGCATTTT
cdr3_aa: CASSQLPRTGSNQPQHF

d_call: .
clone_size: .
v_call: TRBV2
j_call: TRBJ1-6
cdr3_nt: TGTGCCAGCACCTCGACAGCTACCTCCTATAATTCACCCCTCCACTTT
cdr3_aa: CASTSTATSYNSPLHF

d_call: TRBD1
clone_size: .
v_call: TRBV30
j_call: TRBJ1-1
cdr3_nt: TGTGCCTGTGAACAGGGGTGGACTGAAGCTTTCTTT
cdr3_aa: CACEQGWTEAFF

d_call: .
clone_size: .
v_call: TRBV11-2
j_call: TRBJ2-7
cdr3_nt: TGTGCCAGCAGCTTAGAATCCTCCAGGGGCCGCTACGAGCAGTACTTC
cdr3_aa: CASSLESSRGRYEQYF

d_call: .
clone_size: .
v_call: TRBV28
j_call: TRBJ2-3
cdr3_nt: TGTGCCAGCACTTCTATGTCGGGATTCAAGTATTTT
cdr3_aa: CASTSMSGFKYF

d_call: TRBD1
clone_size: .
v_call: TRBV18
j_call: TRBJ1-6
cdr3_nt: TGTGCCAGCTCACCACCTGAGGGGGCCGCCTATAATTCACCCCTCCACTTT
cdr3_aa: CASSPPEGAAYNSPLHF

d_call: .
clone_size: .
v_call: TRBV4-1
j_call: TRBJ2-1
cdr3_nt: TGCGCCAGCAGCCAATTAGTATTCCCCAATGAGCAGTTCTTC
cdr3_aa: CASSQLVFPNEQFF

d_call: TRBD2
clone_size: .
v_call: TRBV7-9
j_call: TRBJ2-3
cdr3_nt: TGTGCCAGCAGCTTAGGGGGGGGACCGAGCCCGGTAGATACGCAGTATTTT
cdr3_aa: CASSLGGGPSPVDTQYF